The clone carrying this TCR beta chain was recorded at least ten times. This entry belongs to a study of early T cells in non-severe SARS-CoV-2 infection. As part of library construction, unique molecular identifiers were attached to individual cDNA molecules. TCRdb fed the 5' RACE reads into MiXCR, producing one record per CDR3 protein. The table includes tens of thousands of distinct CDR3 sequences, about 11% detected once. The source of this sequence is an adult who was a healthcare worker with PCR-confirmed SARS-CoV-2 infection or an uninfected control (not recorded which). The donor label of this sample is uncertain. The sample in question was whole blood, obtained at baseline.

CDR3 nucleotides: TGCAGTGCTAGAGATCTGGGGACCCTACAAGAGACCCAGTACTTC. This translates into CSARDLGTLQETQYF. V is TRBV20-1 and J is TRBJ2-5; D is tentatively TRBD1 or TRBD2 (5 bases each). V gave up 0 bases and J gave up 2 bases, with 13 bases separating them. The CDR3 extends over 15 amino acids. Germline assignment: CDR1 DFQATT and CDR2 SNEGSKA (reference sequence).